This T cell receptor beta chain was recovered during a study of CD8+ T cells in alopecia areata. In the study overall: The study gave tofacitinib for 6 to 18 months, then 6 months off drug.

Isolated RNA was reverse transcribed into cDNA used as the sequencing template. The protocol was immunoSEQ multiplex PCR, while the TCRdb copy is restricted to in-frame clones and leaves out a portion. The sample shows 150,000 to 200,000 clones, around three fifths of them seen only once. The treatment is: oral pan-JAK inhibitor, 5-10 mg twice daily. Peripheral blood, together with lesional scalp punch biopsies, was collected from alopecia areata patients. Per the germline V gene, CDR1 is LGHNA and CDR2 is YNFKEQ. The CDR3 has 17 residues. V lost 2 bases to trimming and J lost 1 base; unmatched junction nucleotides: 10. Whole-study findings and limits: TCR sharing across patients was less clear than in mice, possibly HLA-related. Both scalp clonality and the expanded CD8+ clones among the top 100 showed a significant decrease with tofacitinib.

Regarding this clone: Its specificity is unknown.

The chain recombines TRBV4-2 with TRBJ2-7, with 8 bases matching TRBD1. This sequence originates from a human donor with alopecia areata. Sequencing was performed on CD8+ T cells sorted from blood, taken at week 24, from a patient treated with tofacitinib. The CDR3: CASSQSIQGAWSYEQYF. CDR3 in DNA: TGTGCCAGCAGCCAAAGCATTCAGGGGGCTTGGTCCTACGAGCAGTACTTC.